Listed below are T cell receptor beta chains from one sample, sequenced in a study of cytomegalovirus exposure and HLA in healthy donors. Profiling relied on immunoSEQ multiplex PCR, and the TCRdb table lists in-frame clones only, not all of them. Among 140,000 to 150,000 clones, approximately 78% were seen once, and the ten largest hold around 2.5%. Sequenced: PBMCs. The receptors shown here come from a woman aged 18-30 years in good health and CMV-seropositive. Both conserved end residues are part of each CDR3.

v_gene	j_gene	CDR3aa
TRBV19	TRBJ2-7	CASSVSRGPYEQYF
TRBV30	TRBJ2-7	CAWSARRGDEQYF
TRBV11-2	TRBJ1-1	CASSAISIDRGWTEAFF
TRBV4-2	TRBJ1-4	CASSQAVNEKLFF
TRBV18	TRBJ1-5	CASSQQVSNQPQHF
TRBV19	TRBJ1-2	CASSDSTNYGYTF
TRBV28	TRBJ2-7	CASSFHDRAHEQYF
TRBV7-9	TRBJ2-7	CASEGGGNEQYF
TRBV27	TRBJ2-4	CASSFGQAKNIQYF
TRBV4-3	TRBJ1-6	CASSTGQGASYNSPLHF
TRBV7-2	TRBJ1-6	CASSLVQGYNSPLHF
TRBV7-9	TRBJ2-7	CSSSVQGSEQYF
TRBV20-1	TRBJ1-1	CRAGYSAEAFF
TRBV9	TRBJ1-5	CASSVDYGNQPQHF
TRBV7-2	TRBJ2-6	CASSSSWGRANVLTF
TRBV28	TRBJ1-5	CASSLSARGSHQPQHF
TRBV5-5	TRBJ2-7	CASSLTRGPYEQYF
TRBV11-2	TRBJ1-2	CASSPGQNYGYTF
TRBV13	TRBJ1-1	CASSPWRDAGGAFF
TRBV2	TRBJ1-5	CASSRTGIDQPQHF
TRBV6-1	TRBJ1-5	CASSSTGYGNQPQHF
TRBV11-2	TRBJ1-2	CASSSATGYYGYTF
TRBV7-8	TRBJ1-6	CASSLKGEVAGGEWAYNSPLHF
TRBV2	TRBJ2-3	CASRATSGTDTQYF
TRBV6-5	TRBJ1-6	CASSDRADSPLHF
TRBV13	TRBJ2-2	CASSLEGALNTGELFF
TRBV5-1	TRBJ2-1	CASSLGGAGIYNEQFF
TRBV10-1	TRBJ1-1	CASSESGRTEAFF
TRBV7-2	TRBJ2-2	CASSRGLAGAPGGGELFF
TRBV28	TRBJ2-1	CASSFRGHRTYNEQFF
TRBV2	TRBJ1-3	CASSADRGPGNTIYF
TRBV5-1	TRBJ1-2	CASSLGQGLSGYTF
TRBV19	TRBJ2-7	CASSIRQGSRSSYEQYF
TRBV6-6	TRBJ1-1	CASSSREGTEAFF
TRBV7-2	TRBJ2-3	CASSSGLAGSTDTQYF
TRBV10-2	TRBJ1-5	CASSSHQGRGNQPQHF
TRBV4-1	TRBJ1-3	CASSQPTGTSGNTIYF
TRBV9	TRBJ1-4	CASSVDPGQGLDEKLFF
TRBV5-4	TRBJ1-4	CASSLEGQLNEKLFF
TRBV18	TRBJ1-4	CASSRQATNEKLFF